This T cell receptor (beta chain) was observed in a study of blood T cell repertoires in COVID-19. The germline CDR1 and CDR2 sequences are SGHTA and FQGNSA. Trimming removed 2 bases from V and 8 bases from J; junction bases left unmatched: 3. The CDR3 sequence is 14 residues long. The table came from immunoSEQ multiplex PCR; TCRdb's copy has only in-frame clones and leaves some out. The sample contains about 250,000 clones, around 82% of which appear only once. The TCR comes from a woman in her 70s with acute or convalescent COVID-19. The V and J genes are TRBV7-2 and TRBJ1-6; 7 bases align to TRBD1. Sequencing used peripheral blood. CDR3 residues: CASSLWDSYSPLHF. The CDR3 region has the DNA TGTGCCAGCAGCTTATGGGACAGCTATTCACCCCTCCACTTT.